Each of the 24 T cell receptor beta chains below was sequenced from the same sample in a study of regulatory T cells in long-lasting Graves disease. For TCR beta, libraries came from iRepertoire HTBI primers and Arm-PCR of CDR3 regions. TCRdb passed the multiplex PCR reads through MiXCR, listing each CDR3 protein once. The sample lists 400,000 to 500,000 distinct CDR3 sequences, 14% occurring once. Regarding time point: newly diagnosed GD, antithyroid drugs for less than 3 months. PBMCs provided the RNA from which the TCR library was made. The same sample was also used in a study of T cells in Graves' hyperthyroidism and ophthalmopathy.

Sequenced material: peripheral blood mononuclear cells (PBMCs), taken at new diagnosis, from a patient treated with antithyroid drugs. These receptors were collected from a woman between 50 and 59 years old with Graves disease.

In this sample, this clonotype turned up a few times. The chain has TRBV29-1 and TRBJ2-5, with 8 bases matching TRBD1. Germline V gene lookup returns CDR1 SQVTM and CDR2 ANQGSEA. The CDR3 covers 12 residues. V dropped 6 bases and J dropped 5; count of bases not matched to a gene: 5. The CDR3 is CSVARGPETQYF. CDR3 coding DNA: TGCAGCGTAGCCAGGGGGCCGGAGACCCAGTACTTC.

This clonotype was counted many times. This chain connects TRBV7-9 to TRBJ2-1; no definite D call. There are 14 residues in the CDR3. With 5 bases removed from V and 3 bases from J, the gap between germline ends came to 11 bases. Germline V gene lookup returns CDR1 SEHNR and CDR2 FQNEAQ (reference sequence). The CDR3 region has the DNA TGTGCCAGCAGCCCGACGGCGAACTACAATGAGCAGTTCTTC. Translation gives CASSPTANYNEQFF.

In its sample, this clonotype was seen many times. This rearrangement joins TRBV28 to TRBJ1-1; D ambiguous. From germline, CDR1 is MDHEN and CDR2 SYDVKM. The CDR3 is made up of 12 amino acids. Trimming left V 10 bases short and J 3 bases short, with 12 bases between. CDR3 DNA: TGTGCCACGGTAGCCGGGGACACTGAAGCTTTCTTT. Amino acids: CATVAGDTEAFF.

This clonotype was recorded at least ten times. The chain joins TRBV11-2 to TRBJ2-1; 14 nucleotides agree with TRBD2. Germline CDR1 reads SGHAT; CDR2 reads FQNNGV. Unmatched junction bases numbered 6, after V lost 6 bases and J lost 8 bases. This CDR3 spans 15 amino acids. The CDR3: CASSSPGLAGDEQFF. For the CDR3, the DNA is TGTGCCAGCAGTTCGCCGGGACTAGCGGGAGATGAGCAGTTCTTC.

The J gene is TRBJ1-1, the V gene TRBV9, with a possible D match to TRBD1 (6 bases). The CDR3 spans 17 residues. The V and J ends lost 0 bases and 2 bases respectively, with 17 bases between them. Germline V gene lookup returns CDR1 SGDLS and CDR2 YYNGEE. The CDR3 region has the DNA TGTGCCAGCAGCGTAGGGCGGGGACGGGGACAAAACACTGAAGCTTTCTTT. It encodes CASSVGRGRGQNTEAFF.

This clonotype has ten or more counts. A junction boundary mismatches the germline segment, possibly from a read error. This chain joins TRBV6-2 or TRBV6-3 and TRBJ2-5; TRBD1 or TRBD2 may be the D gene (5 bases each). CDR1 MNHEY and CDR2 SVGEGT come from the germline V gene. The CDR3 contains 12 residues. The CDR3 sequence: CASSFLRGLITF. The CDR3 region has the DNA TGTGCCAGCAGTTTTCTCCGGGGCCTGATCACCTTC.

The DNA of the CDR3 is TGTGCCAGCAGTGCAGCTGGCGGGATCCCCCTATCGGGAGATACGCAGTATTTT. It is translated as CASSAAGGIPLSGDTQYF. This chain links TRBV2 with TRBJ2-3, with TRBD2 as a possible D gene (6 bases). The germline V and J ends were trimmed by 4 bases and 5 bases, with 25 bases remaining between them. CDR3 size: 18 residues. Looked up from germline, CDR1 is SNHLY and CDR2 is FYNNEI. The full variable domain, with the rest looked up from reference TRBV2 and TRBJ2-3, is EPEVTQTPSHQVTQMGQEVILRCVPISNHLYFYWYRQILGQKVEFLVSFYNNEISEKSEIFDDQFSVERPDGSNFTLKIRSTKLEDSAMYFCASSAAGGIPLSGDTQYFGPGTRLTVL.

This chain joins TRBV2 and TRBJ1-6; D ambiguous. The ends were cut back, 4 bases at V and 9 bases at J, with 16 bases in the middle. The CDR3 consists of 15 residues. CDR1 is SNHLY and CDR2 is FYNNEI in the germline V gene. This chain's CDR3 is CASSGRDRNGSPLHF. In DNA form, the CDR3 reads TGTGCCAGCAGTGGACGAGATAGAAACGGTTCACCCCTCCACTTT. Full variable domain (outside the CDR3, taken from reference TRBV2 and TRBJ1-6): EPEVTQTPSHQVTQMGQEVILRCVPISNHLYFYWYRQILGQKVEFLVSFYNNEISEKSEIFDDQFSVERPDGSNFTLKIRSTKLEDSAMYFCASSGRDRNGSPLHFGNGTRLTVT.

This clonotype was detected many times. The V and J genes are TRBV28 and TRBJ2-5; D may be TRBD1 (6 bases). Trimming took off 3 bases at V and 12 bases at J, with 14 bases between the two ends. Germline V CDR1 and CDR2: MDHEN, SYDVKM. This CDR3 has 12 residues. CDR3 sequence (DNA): TGTGCCAGCAGTTTTCCAGGGACAACGGAGTACTTC. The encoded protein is CASSFPGTTEYF.

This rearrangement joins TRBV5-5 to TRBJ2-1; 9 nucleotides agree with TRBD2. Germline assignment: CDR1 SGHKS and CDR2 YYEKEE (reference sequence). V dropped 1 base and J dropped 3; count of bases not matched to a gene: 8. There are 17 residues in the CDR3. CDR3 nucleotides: TGTGCCAGCAGCTTGCTAGCGGGGCGAGGGGGCTACAATGAGCAGTTCTTC. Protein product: CASSLLAGRGGYNEQFF.

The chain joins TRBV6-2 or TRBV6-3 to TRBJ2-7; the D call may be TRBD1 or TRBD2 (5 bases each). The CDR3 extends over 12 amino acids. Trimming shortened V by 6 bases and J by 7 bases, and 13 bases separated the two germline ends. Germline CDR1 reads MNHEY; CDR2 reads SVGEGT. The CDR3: CASSYRGAEQYF. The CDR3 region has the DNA TGTGCCAGCAGCTACCGAGGGGCGGAGCAGTACTTC.

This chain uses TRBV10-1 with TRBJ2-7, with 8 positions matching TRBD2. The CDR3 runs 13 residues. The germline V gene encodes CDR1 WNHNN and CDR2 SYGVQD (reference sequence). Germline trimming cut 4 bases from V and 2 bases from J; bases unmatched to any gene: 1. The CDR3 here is CASSVTSAYEQYF. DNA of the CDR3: TGCGCCAGCAGTGTGACTAGCGCCTACGAGCAGTACTTC.

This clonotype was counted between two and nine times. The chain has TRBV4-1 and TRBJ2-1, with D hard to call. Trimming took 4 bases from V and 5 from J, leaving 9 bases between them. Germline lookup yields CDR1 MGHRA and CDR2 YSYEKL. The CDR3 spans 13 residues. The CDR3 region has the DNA TGCGCCAGCAGCCTAGACGCCCACAATGAGCAGTTCTTC. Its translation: CASSLDAHNEQFF.

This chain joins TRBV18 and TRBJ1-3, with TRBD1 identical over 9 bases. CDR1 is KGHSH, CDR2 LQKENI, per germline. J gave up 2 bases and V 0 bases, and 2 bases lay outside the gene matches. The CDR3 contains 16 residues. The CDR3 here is CASSPPGTGPGNTIYF. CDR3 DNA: TGTGCCAGCTCACCACCTGGGACAGGGCCTGGAAACACCATATATTTT.

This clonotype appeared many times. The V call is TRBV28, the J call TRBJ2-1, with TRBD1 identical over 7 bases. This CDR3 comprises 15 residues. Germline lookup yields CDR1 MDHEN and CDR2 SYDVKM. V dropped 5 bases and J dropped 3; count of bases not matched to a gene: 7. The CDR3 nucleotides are TGTGCCAGCAGTGTCGGACAGGAACACTACAATGAGCAGTTCTTC. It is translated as CASSVGQEHYNEQFF.

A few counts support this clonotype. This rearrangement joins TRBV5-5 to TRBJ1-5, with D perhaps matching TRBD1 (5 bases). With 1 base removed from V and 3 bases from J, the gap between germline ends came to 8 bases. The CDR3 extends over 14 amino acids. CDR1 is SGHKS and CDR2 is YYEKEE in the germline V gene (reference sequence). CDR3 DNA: TGTGCCAGCAGCTTGAGGGGTTTCAATCAGCCCCAGCATTTT. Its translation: CASSLRGFNQPQHF.

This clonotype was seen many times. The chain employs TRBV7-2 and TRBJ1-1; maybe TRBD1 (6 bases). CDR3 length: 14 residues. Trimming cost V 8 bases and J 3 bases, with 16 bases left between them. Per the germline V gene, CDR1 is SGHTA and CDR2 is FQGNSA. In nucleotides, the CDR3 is TGTGCCAGCCGCCCGGGAGGGGGGTACACTGAAGCTTTCTTT. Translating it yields CASRPGGGYTEAFF. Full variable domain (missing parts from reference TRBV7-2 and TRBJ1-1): GAGVSQSPSNKVTEKGKDVELRCDPISGHTALYWYRQSLGQGLEFLIYFQGNSAPDKSGLPSDRFSAERTGGSVSTLTIQRTQQEDSAVYLCASRPGGGYTEAFFGQGTRLTVV.

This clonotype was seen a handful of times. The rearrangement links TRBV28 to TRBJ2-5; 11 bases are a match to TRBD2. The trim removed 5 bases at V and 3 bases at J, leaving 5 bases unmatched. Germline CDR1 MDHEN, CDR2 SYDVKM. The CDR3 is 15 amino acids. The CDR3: CASSPTSGNEETQYF. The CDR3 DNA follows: TGTGCCAGCAGTCCGACTAGCGGGAACGAAGAGACCCAGTACTTC.

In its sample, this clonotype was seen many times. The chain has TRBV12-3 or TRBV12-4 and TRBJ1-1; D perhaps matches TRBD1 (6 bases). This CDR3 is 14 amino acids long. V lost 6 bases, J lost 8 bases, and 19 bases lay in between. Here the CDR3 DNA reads TGTGCCAGCAGCCCCATGATATCGACAGGAGAAGCTTTCTTT. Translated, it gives CASSPMISTGEAFF.

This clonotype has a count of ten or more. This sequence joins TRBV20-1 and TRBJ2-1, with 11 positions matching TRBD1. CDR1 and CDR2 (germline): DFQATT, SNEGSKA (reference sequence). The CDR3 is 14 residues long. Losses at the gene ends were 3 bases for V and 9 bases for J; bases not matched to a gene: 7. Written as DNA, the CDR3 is TGCAGTGCTAGTAGGGGACAGGGGGTTAGTGAGCAGTTCTTC. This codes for CSASRGQGVSEQFF.

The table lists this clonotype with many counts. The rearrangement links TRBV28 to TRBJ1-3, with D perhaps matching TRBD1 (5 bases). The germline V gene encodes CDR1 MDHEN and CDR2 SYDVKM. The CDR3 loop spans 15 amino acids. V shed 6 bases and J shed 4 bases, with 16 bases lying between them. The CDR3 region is CASSPGGLRGNTIYF. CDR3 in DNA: TGTGCCAGCAGCCCTGGGGGACTAAGAGGAAACACCATATATTTT. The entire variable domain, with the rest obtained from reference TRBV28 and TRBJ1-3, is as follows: DVKVTQSSRYLVKRTGEKVFLECVQDMDHENMFWYRQDPGLGLRLIYFSYDVKMKEKGDIPEGYSVSREKKERFSLILESASTNQTSMYLCASSPGGLRGNTIYFGEGSWLTVV.

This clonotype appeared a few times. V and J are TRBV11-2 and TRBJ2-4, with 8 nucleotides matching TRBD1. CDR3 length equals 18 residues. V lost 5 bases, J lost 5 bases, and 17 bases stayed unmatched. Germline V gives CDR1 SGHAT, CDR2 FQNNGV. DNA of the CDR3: TGTGCCAGCAGCCCCTATTTCCGGACAGGGTTATTCCAAAACATTCAGTACTTC. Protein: CASSPYFRTGLFQNIQYF.

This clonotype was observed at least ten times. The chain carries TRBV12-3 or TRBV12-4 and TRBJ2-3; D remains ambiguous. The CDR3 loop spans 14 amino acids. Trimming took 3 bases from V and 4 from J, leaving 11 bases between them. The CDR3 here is CASSLLVMSDTQYF. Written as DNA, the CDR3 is TGTGCCAGCAGTTTGCTAGTTATGTCAGATACGCAGTATTTT.

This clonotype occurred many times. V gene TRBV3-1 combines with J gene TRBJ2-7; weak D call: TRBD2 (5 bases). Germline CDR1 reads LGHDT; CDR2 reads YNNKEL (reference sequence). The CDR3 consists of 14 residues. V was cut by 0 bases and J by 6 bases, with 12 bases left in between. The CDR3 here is CASSQDLNGVEQYF. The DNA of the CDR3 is TGTGCCAGCAGCCAAGATCTTAACGGGGTCGAGCAGTACTTC.